This T cell receptor (beta chain) comes out of a study of CD8+CD57+ T cells in acquired aplastic anemia. On the study more broadly: Roughly 3.2 ug was the average amount of DNA from sorted CD4+ and CD8+ cells. Read counts for CD4+ cells (from healthy donors) averaged approximately 10 million. Study outcomes and limitations: CD8+ Simpson's diversity in patients was not significantly different from that in controls. Overlapping CD8+ CDR3 repertoires of patients and controls contained nearly 30 shared sequences.

Comment on this clonotype: Its antigen is unidentified.

Genomic DNA provided the template from which TCR beta VDJ and CDR3 profiles were obtained. One entry per CDR3 protein, called by TCRdb with MiXCR from the reads. The data show under 250,000 distinct CDR3 sequences, 34% seen once. This CDR3 is 16 amino acids long. Between the trimmed V and J ends, which lost 4 bases and 2 bases, there was a span of 18 bases. Germline-derived CDR1 and CDR2 are SGHRS and YFSETQ. The gene calls are TRBV5-1 and TRBJ2-5; tentatively, D is TRBD1 or TRBD2 (7 bases each). Sample: sorted CD4+, CD8+, or CD8+CD57+ T cells (not recorded which) from PBMCs. This TCR came from a human donor in good health, serving as a control. Here the CDR3 DNA reads TGCGCCAGCAGCCCCTCCAGCGGGACAGCACAAGAGACCCAGTACTTC. It is translated as CASSPSSGTAQETQYF.